This T cell receptor beta chain comes out of a study of shared clonotypes between healthy human individuals. Study summary: Plates per donor: three CD4 naive, three CD4 memory, two CD8 naive, one CD8 memory.

V was pared by 0 bases and J by 2 bases, with 12 bases between. Per germline, CDR1 SGDLS and CDR2 YYNGEE. CDR3 length: 15 residues. Donors had no recently reported acute infections or vaccinations and were HIV-negative. Here immunoSEQ multiplex PCR was the method, and the copy in TCRdb shows in-frame clones only, minus some. The table includes roughly 2,300,000 clones, under 95% detected once. The rearrangement joins TRBV9 to TRBJ2-7; D unresolved. The specimen sequenced was naive CD4+ T cells from PBMCs. Subset denoted: CD45RA+ positively selected. This clonotype originated in a man between 18 and 29 years old in good health. Some clones in this sample may be carry-over from other donors' samples. This CDR3 reads CASSVGAFAPYEQYF. CDR3 sequence (DNA): TGTGCCAGCAGCGTAGGGGCCTTCGCCCCCTACGAGCAGTACTTC.